This passage covers 5 T cell receptor beta chains from one sample sequenced in a study of T cells after yellow fever vaccination. TCRdb ran MiXCR on the 5' RACE reads and lists one entry per CDR3 protein. The table has 150,000 to 200,000 distinct CDR3 sequences, approximately 6.2% seen once; the top ten hold 2.5% to 3.5%. Sequences were derived from CD4+ T cells sorted from PBMCs, sampled on the day of the first yellow fever vaccination. These receptors all come from a man aged 18 to 29 who received the YFV17D yellow fever vaccine.

This clonotype was found many times. The rearrangement links TRBV7-2 to TRBJ1-3; D is ambiguous. CDR3 length equals 15 residues. The germline V and J ends were trimmed by 5 bases and 4 bases, with 15 bases remaining between them. From germline, CDR1 is SGHTA and CDR2 FQGNSA. CDR3 sequence reads: CASSLAPSSGNTIYF. DNA of the CDR3: TGTGCCAGCAGCCTTGCGCCCTCTTCAGGAAACACCATATATTTT.

This clonotype was detected ten times or more. This rearrangement joins TRBV27 to TRBJ1-2; tentatively, D is TRBD1 (6 bases). CDR3 length: 14 amino acids. The germline V and J ends were trimmed by 5 bases and 4 bases, with 14 bases remaining between them. Germline V gives CDR1 MNHEY, CDR2 SMNVEV (reference sequence). The CDR3 sequence: CASSPQGSGYGYTF. CDR3 bases: TGTGCCAGCAGTCCACAGGGCTCGGGCTATGGCTACACCTTC.

This clonotype occurred many times. The gene calls are TRBV12-3 or TRBV12-4 and TRBJ2-2; TRBD2 matches 8 bases. The length of the CDR3 is 15 residues. Trimming removed 6 bases from V and 1 base from J; junction bases left unmatched: 4. CDR3 amino acids: CASSTLAGNTGELFF. The CDR3 bases are TGTGCCAGCAGCACTCTAGCGGGGAACACCGGGGAGCTGTTTTTT.

The sample holds a few counts of this clonotype. The gene calls are TRBV7-9 and TRBJ2-3; no definite D call. CDR1 and CDR2 (germline): SEHNR, FQNEAQ (reference sequence). CDR3 length: 14 residues. V lost 2 bases and J 5 bases, leaving 11 bases between the germline ends. The CDR3 DNA is TGTGCCAGCAGCTTATCACAGCCCTTAGATACGCAGTATTTT. Translated: CASSLSQPLDTQYF.

There are many counts of this clonotype. The chain joins TRBV3-1 to TRBJ2-7; TRBD2 agrees at 9 bases. J was trimmed by 6 bases and V by 5 bases; bases with no gene match: 5. This CDR3 has 13 residues. Germline CDR1 is LGHDT and CDR2 is YNNKEL (reference sequence). The CDR3 DNA sequence: TGTGCCAGCAGCTTTAGCGGGGGACTCGAGCAGTACTTC. It is translated as CASSFSGGLEQYF.